The 7 T cell receptor beta chains below come from one sample, sequenced in a study of blood T cell repertoires in COVID-19. The table came from immunoSEQ multiplex PCR; TCRdb's copy has only in-frame clones and leaves some out. The profile shows about 170,000 clones, roughly four fifths of them singletons. The sample consisted of peripheral blood. The receptors were sampled from a man between 65 and 80 years old with active or convalescent COVID-19.

The gene calls are TRBV24-1 and TRBJ2-7, with 12 bases lining up with TRBD2. J gave up 3 bases and V 7 bases, and 6 bases lay outside the gene matches. The germline CDR1 and CDR2 sequences are KGHDR and SFDVKD. The CDR3 consists of 15 residues. CDR3 sequence: CATSSTSGGLYEQYF. The CDR3 DNA sequence: TGTGCCACCAGCAGTACTAGCGGGGGGCTCTACGAGCAGTACTTC.

The V call is TRBV19, the J call TRBJ2-7; TRBD2 matches at 10 bases. J lost 5 bases, V lost 5 bases, and 12 bases had no gene match. Per germline, CDR1 LNHDA and CDR2 SQIVND (reference sequence). The CDR3 sequence is 16 residues long. CDR3 residues: CASSPTKRGGRHEQYF. The CDR3 DNA follows: TGTGCCAGTAGTCCTACTAAGCGGGGGGGCCGCCACGAGCAGTACTTC.

The chain recombines TRBV7-2 with TRBJ2-5, with D uncertain. V lost 5 bases, J lost 9 bases, and 16 bases lay in between. This CDR3 contains 13 residues. Germline V gene lookup returns CDR1 SGHTA and CDR2 FQGNSA. CDR3 in amino acids: CASSLRQPAAQYF. In nucleotides, the CDR3 is TGTGCCAGCAGCCTCCGGCAGCCGGCGGCCCAGTACTTC.

The DNA of the CDR3 is TGTGCCAGCAGTTACGGGACTAGCGCCCGTGCTGAGCAGTTCTTC. It encodes CASSYGTSARAEQFF. The chain uses TRBV5-5 and TRBJ2-1, with 10 bases identical to TRBD2. Per the germline V gene, CDR1 is SGHKS and CDR2 is YYEKEE (reference sequence). Trimming at V came to 5 bases and at J to 9 bases, leaving 11 bases not matched to a gene. The CDR3 has 15 amino acids.

The chain links TRBV19 to TRBJ2-5; tentative D call: TRBD1 (6 bases). Per the germline V gene, CDR1 is LNHDA and CDR2 is SQIVND (reference sequence). CDR3 size: 14 residues. Trimming pared 4 bases from V and 5 bases from J, leaving 14 bases between. This chain's CDR3 is CASSTSGGRETQYF. CDR3 coding DNA: TGTGCCAGTAGTACAAGTGGGGGCAGGGAGACCCAGTACTTC.

The gene calls are TRBV20-1 and TRBJ1-1; 10 nucleotides line up with TRBD1. This CDR3 has 11 residues. V dropped 5 bases and J dropped 12; count of bases not matched to a gene: 6. Germline V gives CDR1 DFQATT, CDR2 SNEGSKA (reference sequence). The CDR3 region is CSAPGQGRPFF. The DNA for the CDR3 is TGCAGTGCTCCGGGACAGGGGCGGCCTTTCTTT.

This clone was counted once. This chain links TRBV9 with TRBJ2-2, with TRBD2 as a possible D gene (6 bases). This CDR3 spans 16 amino acids. Trimming cost V 4 bases and J 2 bases, with 15 bases left between them. Germline CDR1 SGDLS, CDR2 YYNGEE. In DNA form, the CDR3 reads TGTGCCAGCAGCCAATTTAGCGGATATAACACCGGGGAGCTGTTTTTT. It yields the protein CASSQFSGYNTGELFF.